This entry concerns a single TCR beta chain. Patients at the Seattle site were enrolled during active infection and followed longitudinally. The CDR3 runs 16 residues. V trimming: 2 bases; J trimming: 4 bases; junction bases outside the gene matches: 3. Germline V gene data show CDR1 as SGHNT and CDR2 as YYREEE (reference sequence). This sample was taken from a study of blood T cell repertoires in COVID-19. Study information: Collection of acute and convalescent COVID-19 samples took place in the United States, Italy and Spain. PBMCs, B-cell-depleted T cells, or T cells were the source of the cDNA or gDNA that made up the material.

Original analysis: Estimation of nucleated cell counts was performed using reference gene primer amplification. Method: immunoSEQ multiplex PCR; TCRdb's copy keeps in-frame clones and lacks some. That table supplies the V and J calls and clone size; D and trimming were determined from the DNA. The sample records 100,000 to 150,000 clones, 90% being singletons. This clonotype was sampled from a man in his sixties with COVID-19, enrolled during active disease. The sample taken for sequencing was peripheral blood. This chain links TRBV5-4 with TRBJ2-1; 13 bases align to TRBD2. CDR3 coding DNA: TGTGCCAGCAGCTTTACTAGCGGGAGGGCATACAATGAGCAGTTCTTC. Translating it yields CASSFTSGRAYNEQFF.